This T cell receptor (beta chain) comes out of a study of TIL therapy for anti-PD-1-resistant metastatic lung cancer. The immunoSEQ assay was v3. The data were produced by immunoSEQ multiplex PCR, yet TCRdb's version contains in-frame clones alone and is incomplete. Among around 55,000 clones listed, roughly four fifths were seen once. The time point denotes: pre-treatment sample, taken before nivolumab and TIL therapy. This clone has only a few counts. The source is a person between 30 and 80 years old with non-small cell lung cancer. Sequenced here: blood, sampled at baseline.

CDR3 residues: CAASESGLHSNQPQHF. CDR3 nucleotide sequence: TGCGCCGCATCGGAGTCGGGGCTCCATAGCAATCAGCCCCAGCATTTT. This chain uses TRBV10-1 with TRBJ1-5; the D gene is possibly TRBD1 (5 bases). CDR1 WNHNN and CDR2 SYGVQD come from the germline V gene (reference sequence). V was cut by 11 bases and J by 0 bases, with 20 bases left in between. This CDR3 contains 16 residues.